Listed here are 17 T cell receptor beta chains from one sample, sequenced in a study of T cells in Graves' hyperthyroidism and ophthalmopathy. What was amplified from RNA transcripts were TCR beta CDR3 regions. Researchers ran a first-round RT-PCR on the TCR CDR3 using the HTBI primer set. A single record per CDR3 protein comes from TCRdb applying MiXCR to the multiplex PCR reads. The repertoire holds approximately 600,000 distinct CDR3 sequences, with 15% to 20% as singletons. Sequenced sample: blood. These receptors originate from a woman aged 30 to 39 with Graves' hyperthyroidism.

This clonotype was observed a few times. CDR3 nucleotides: TGCGCCAGCAGCTTGGAGTTCGGGGGATCCGTCGGGGAGCTGTTTTTT. Its translation is CASSLEFGGSVGELFF. The gene calls are TRBV5-1 and TRBJ2-2; perhaps TRBD2 as D (6 bases). Germline assignment: CDR1 SGHRS and CDR2 YFSETQ. With 0 bases removed from V and 7 bases from J, the gap between germline ends came to 16 bases. The CDR3 length is 16 residues.

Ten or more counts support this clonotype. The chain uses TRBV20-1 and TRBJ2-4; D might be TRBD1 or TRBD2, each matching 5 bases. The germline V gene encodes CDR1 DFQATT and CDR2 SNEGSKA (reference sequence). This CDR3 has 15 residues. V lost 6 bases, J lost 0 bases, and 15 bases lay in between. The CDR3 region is CSASLGVLAKNIQYF. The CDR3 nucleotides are TGCAGTGCCTCCCTGGGGGTTCTAGCCAAAAACATTCAGTACTTC.

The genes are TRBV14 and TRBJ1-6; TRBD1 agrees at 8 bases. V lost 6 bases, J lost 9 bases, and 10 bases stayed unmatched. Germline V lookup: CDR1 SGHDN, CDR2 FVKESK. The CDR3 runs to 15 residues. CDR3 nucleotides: TGTGCCAGCAGTCTCGGGCGGACAGGGAGTTCACCCCTCCACTTT. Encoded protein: CASSLGRTGSSPLHF. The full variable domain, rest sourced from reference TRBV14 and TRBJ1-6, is EAGVTQFPSHSVIEKGQTVTLRCDPISGHDNLYWYRRVMGKEIKFLLHFVKESKQDESGMPNNRFLAERTGGTYSTLKVQPAELEDSGVYFCASSLGRTGSSPLHFGNGTRLTVT.

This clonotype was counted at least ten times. CDR3 protein: CASSLAGATYEQYF. CDR3 coding DNA: TGTGCCAGCAGTCTAGCGGGAGCTACCTACGAGCAGTACTTC. The chain recombines TRBV27 with TRBJ2-7; 10 bases map to TRBD2. J gave up 2 bases and V 5 bases, and 3 bases lay outside the gene matches. Germline CDR1 is MNHEY and CDR2 is SMNVEV (reference sequence). CDR3 size: 14 residues.

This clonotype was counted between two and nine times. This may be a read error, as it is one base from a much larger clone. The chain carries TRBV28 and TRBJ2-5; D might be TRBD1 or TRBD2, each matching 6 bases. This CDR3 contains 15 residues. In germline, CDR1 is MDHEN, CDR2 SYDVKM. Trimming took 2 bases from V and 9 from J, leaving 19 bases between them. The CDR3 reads CASSLIRRGYGAQYF. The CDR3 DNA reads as TGTGCCAGCAGTTTAATTAGGAGGGGGTACGGGGCCCAGTACTTC.

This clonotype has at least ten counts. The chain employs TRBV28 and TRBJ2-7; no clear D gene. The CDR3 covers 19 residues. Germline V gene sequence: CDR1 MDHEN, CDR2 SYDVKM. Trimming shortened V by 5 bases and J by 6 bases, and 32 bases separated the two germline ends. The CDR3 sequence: CASSLPSLGLRKENGEQYF. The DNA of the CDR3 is TGTGCCAGCAGTCTCCCCTCCCTCGGGCTCAGGAAGGAAAACGGCGAGCAGTACTTC.

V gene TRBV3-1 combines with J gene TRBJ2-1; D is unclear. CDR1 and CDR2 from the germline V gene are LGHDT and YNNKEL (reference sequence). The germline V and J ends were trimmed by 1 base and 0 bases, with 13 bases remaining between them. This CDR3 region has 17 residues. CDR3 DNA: TGTGCCAGCAGCCAAGGATTGCGGCGCAGCTCCTACAATGAGCAGTTCTTC. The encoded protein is CASSQGLRRSSYNEQFF.

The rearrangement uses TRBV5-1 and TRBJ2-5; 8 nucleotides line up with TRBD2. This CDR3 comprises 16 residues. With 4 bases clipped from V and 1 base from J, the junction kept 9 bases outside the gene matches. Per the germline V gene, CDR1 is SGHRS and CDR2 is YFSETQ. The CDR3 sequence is CASSLSAGGGQETQYF. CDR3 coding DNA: TGCGCCAGCAGCCTCTCGGCGGGAGGAGGCCAAGAGACCCAGTACTTC.

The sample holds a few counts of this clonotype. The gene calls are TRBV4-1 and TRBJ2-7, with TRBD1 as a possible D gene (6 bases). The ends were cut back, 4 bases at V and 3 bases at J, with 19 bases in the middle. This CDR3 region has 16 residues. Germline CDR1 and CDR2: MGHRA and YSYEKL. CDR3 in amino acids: CASSPPVVQGSYEQYF. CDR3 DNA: TGCGCCAGCAGCCCCCCGGTGGTCCAGGGGAGCTACGAGCAGTACTTC.

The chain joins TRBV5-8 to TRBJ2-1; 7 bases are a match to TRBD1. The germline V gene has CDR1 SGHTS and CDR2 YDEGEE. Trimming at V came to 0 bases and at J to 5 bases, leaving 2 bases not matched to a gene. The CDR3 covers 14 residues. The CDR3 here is CASSLGQGNNEQFF. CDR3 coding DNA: TGTGCCAGCAGCTTGGGACAGGGAAACAATGAGCAGTTCTTC.

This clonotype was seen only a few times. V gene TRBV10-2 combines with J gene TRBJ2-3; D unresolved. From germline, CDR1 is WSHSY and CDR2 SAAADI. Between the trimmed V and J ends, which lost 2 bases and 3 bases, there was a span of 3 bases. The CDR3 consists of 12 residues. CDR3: CASSEPTDTQYF. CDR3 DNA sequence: TGCGCCAGCAGTGAGCCTACAGATACGCAGTATTTT.

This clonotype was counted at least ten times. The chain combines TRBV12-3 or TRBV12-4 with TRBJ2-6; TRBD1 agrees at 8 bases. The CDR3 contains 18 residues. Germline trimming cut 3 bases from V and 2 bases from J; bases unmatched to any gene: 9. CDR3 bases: TGTGCCAGCAGTTTCGGACAGGGAAGAAGGACTGGGGCCAACGTCCTGACTTTC. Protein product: CASSFGQGRRTGANVLTF.

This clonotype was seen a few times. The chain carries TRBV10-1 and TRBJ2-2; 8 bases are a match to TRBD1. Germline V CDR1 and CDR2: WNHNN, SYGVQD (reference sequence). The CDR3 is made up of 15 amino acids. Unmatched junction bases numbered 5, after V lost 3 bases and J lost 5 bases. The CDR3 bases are TGCGCCAGCAGTGACCAGGGGGCTGGAACCGGGGAGCTGTTTTTT. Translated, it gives CASSDQGAGTGELFF.

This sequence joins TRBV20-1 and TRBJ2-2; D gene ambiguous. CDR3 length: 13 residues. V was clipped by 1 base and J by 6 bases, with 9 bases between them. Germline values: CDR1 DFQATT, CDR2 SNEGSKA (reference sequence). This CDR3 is CSARVISAGELFF. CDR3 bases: TGCAGTGCTAGAGTCATCTCGGCCGGGGAGCTGTTTTTT.

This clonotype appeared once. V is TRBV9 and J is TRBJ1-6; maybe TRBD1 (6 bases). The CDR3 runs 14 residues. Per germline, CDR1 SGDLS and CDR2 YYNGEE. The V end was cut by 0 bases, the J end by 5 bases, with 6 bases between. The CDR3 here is CASSVEGDNSPLHF. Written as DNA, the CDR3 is TGTGCCAGCAGCGTAGAGGGGGATAATTCACCCCTCCACTTT.

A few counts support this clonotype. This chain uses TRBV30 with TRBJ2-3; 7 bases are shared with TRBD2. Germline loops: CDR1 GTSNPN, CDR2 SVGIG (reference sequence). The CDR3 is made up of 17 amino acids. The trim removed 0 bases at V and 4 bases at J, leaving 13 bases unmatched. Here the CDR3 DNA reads TGTGCCTGGAGTGTAAAGGGAGGGCGGGAAGGTGCAGATACGCAGTATTTT. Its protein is CAWSVKGGREGADTQYF. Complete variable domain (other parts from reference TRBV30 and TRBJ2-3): SQTIHQWPATLVQPVGSPLSLECTVEGTSNPNLYWYRQAAGRGLQLLFYSVGIGQISSEVPQNLSASRPQDRQFILSSKKLLLSDSGFYLCAWSVKGGREGADTQYFGPGTRLTVL.

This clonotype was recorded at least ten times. CDR3 nucleotides: TGTGCCAGCAGTGCCAAGGGAATTGGGATATATGGCTACACCTTC. Encoded protein: CASSAKGIGIYGYTF. The J gene is TRBJ1-2, the V gene TRBV6-1; D remains unclear. V was pared by 4 bases and J by 5 bases, with 17 bases between. This CDR3 spans 15 amino acids. Germline CDR1 MNHNS, CDR2 SASEGT.